Shown below are 30 T cell receptor beta chains from a single sample sequenced in a study of blood T cell repertoires in COVID-19. Measured with immunoSEQ multiplex PCR; TCRdb has only the in-frame clones, and not every one. Of about 160,000 clones listed, 65% to 85% are singletons. The sequenced sample was peripheral blood. The receptors derive from an elderly woman with active or convalescent COVID-19.

The J gene is TRBJ2-5, the V gene TRBV19; D gene uncertain. Trimming cost V 8 bases and J 2 bases, with 9 bases left between them. The CDR3 is made up of 12 amino acids. In germline, CDR1 is LNHDA, CDR2 SQIVND (reference sequence). CDR3 nucleotide sequence: TGTGCCAGTTCCGAGAGGCAAGAGACCCAGTACTTC. Its protein is CASSERQETQYF.

The chain recombines TRBV7-8 with TRBJ2-5; tentatively, D is TRBD2 (7 bases). V lost 0 bases and J 5 bases, leaving 16 bases between the germline ends. CDR1 and CDR2 (germline): SGHVS, FQNEAQ. There are 16 residues in the CDR3. CDR3 sequence (DNA): TGTGCCAGCAGCTTAGCGCTCGGGGGGCGCGGGGAGACCCAGTACTTC. It codes for CASSLALGGRGETQYF.

The V gene is TRBV30, the J gene TRBJ2-7, with 8 bases aligning to TRBD1. Germline V gene lookup returns CDR1 GTSNPN and CDR2 SVGIG (reference sequence). Losses at the gene ends were 0 bases for V and 4 bases for J; bases not matched to a gene: 5. The CDR3 totals 14 residues. The CDR3, as DNA: TGTGCCTGGAGTGTGACAGGGGTTGTTTACGAGCAGTACTTC. Amino acid sequence: CAWSVTGVVYEQYF.

The J gene is TRBJ1-1, the V gene TRBV19; 7 bases fit TRBD1. V shed 5 bases, J shed 5 bases, and the junction held 8 bases outside the gene matches. Germline CDR1 reads LNHDA; CDR2 reads SQIVND (reference sequence). The CDR3 is 14 residues long. CDR3 sequence (DNA): TGTGCCAGTAGTTCTTCCGACAGGGTAACTGAAGCTTTCTTT. It is translated as CASSSSDRVTEAFF.

The chain is built from TRBV9 and TRBJ2-3; 11 bases fit TRBD2. The CDR3 has 16 residues. The germline CDR1 and CDR2 sequences are SGDLS and YYNGEE. V trimming: 4 bases; J trimming: 2 bases; junction bases outside the gene matches: 6. CDR3 bases: TGTGCCAGCAGCCCGGGACTAGCGGAACCCACAGATACGCAGTATTTT. Translation gives CASSPGLAEPTDTQYF.

The J gene is TRBJ1-2, the V gene TRBV25-1; maybe TRBD1 (5 bases). Germline lookup yields CDR1 MGHDK and CDR2 SYGVNS. The CDR3 is 15 amino acids. Trimming shortened V by 10 bases and J by 0 bases, and 18 bases separated the two germline ends. Here the CDR3 reads CATLGLKTPNYGYTF. CDR3 sequence (DNA): TGTGCCACCCTGGGACTTAAAACCCCTAACTATGGCTACACCTTC.

This chain joins TRBV5-5 and TRBJ1-2; 11 bases are shared with TRBD1. Trimming at V came to 0 bases and at J to 10 bases, leaving 2 bases not matched to a gene. Germline CDR1 is SGHKS and CDR2 is YYEKEE (reference sequence). The CDR3 contains 13 residues. DNA of the CDR3: TGTGCCAGCAGCTTGGTGGGACAGGGGGTCTACACCTTC. Protein product: CASSLVGQGVYTF. Filled out from reference TRBV5-5 and TRBJ1-2, the complete variable domain reads DAGVTQSPTHLIKTRGQQVTLRCSPISGHKSVSWYQQVLGQGPQFIFQYYEKEERGRGNFPDRFSARQFPNYSSELNVNALLLGDSALYLCASSLVGQGVYTFGSGTRLTVV.

The CDR3 sequence is CASSFLSGTGVGELFF. The CDR3 coding sequence is TGTGCCAGCAGTTTTCTATCCGGGACAGGAGTTGGGGAGCTGTTTTTT. The chain links TRBV2 to TRBJ2-2; 8 bases line up with TRBD1. The germline V gene has CDR1 SNHLY and CDR2 FYNNEI. Trimming cost V 5 bases and J 8 bases; bases outside gene matches: 13. This CDR3 is 16 amino acids long.

The chain combines TRBV9 with TRBJ1-6, with D tentatively TRBD1 (5 bases). The germline V gene has CDR1 SGDLS and CDR2 YYNGEE. The CDR3 extends over 13 amino acids. Trimming removed 2 bases from V and 11 bases from J, with 11 bases in between. The CDR3 DNA reads TGTGCCAGCAGCGTCAGGGTTGCGACACCCCTCCACTTT. This translates into CASSVRVATPLHF.

The rearrangement links TRBV6-5 to TRBJ1-1; D remains unclear. There are 15 residues in the CDR3. V lost 2 bases to trimming and J lost 1 base, with 11 bases between them. Germline V gene data show CDR1 as MNHEY and CDR2 as SVGAGI. The CDR3 loop reads CASSYPSRGNTEAFF. DNA of the CDR3: TGTGCCAGCAGTTACCCCTCAAGAGGGAACACTGAAGCTTTCTTT.

V gene TRBV5-6 combines with J gene TRBJ2-5; TRBD2 might be the D (5 bases). CDR1 is SGHDT and CDR2 is YYEEEE in the germline V gene. The CDR3 consists of 13 residues. The V end lost 4 bases, the J end lost 0 bases, and 7 bases lay between the germline ends. The CDR3, as DNA: TGTGCCAGCAGCCGCGGGTACCAAGAGACCCAGTACTTC. It translates to CASSRGYQETQYF.

The rearrangement links TRBV7-2 to TRBJ2-5, with TRBD1 matching 8 bases. V lost 5 bases to trimming and J lost 2 bases; unmatched junction nucleotides: 4. Germline V gene data show CDR1 as SGHTA and CDR2 as FQGNSA. This CDR3 is 14 amino acids long. As DNA, the CDR3 is TGTGCCAGCAGCCAGGGGGCTAGACAAGAGACCCAGTACTTC. Protein product: CASSQGARQETQYF.

The rearrangement uses TRBV19 and TRBJ2-7, with 10 positions matching TRBD1. The V gene's germline CDR1 is LNHDA and CDR2 SQIVND (reference sequence). J was trimmed by 1 base and V by 3 bases; bases with no gene match: 3. The CDR3 runs to 15 residues. CDR3 nucleotides: TGTGCCAGTAGTATGGACAGGGGGAGATCCTACGAGCAGTACTTC. Residues: CASSMDRGRSYEQYF. The whole variable domain, filled in from reference TRBV19 and TRBJ2-7, reads DGGITQSPKYLFRKEGQNVTLSCEQNLNHDAMYWYRQDPGQGLRLIYYSQIVNDFQKGDIAEGYSVSREKKESFPLTVTSAQKNPTAFYLCASSMDRGRSYEQYFGPGTRLTVT.

The chain uses TRBV7-9 and TRBJ1-2; 9 bases are a match to TRBD1. Trimming removed 1 base from V and 5 bases from J; junction bases left unmatched: 8. The CDR3 consists of 16 residues. The V gene's germline CDR1 is SEHNR and CDR2 FQNEAQ (reference sequence). CDR3 in DNA: TGTGCCAGCAGCTTAGGGGGGGACAGGGTTCGATATGGCTACACCTTC. The encoded protein is CASSLGGDRVRYGYTF.

J is TRBJ1-5 and V is TRBV6-6; D is ambiguous. V was shortened by 2 bases and J by 6 bases, with 8 bases between the two germline ends. CDR3 length: 13 amino acids. Germline V gene data show CDR1 as MNHNY and CDR2 as SVGAGI (reference sequence). The CDR3 coding sequence is TGTGCCAGCAGTTACGAACAGAGTCAGCCCCAGCATTTT. Amino acid sequence: CASSYEQSQPQHF.

The CDR3 region is CASSRLSNTEAFF. DNA for the CDR3: TGTGCCAGCAGCCGACTGTCGAACACTGAAGCTTTCTTT. This chain connects TRBV6-5 to TRBJ1-1; no definite D call. The CDR3 has 13 amino acids. CDR1 is MNHEY, CDR2 SVGAGI, per germline. V gave up 6 bases and J gave up 1 base, with 9 bases separating them.

The rearrangement links TRBV4-3 to TRBJ1-3, with D perhaps matching TRBD1 (5 bases). CDR1 LGHNA and CDR2 YSLEER come from the germline V gene. The length of the CDR3 is 18 residues. V was shortened by 0 bases and J by 4 bases, with 19 bases between the two germline ends. CDR3 in amino acids: CASSQDPGHLRTGNTIYF. The CDR3 DNA reads as TGCGCCAGCAGCCAAGATCCCGGACACCTACGAACGGGAAACACCATATATTTT.

The CDR3 reads CASSLAGGGRADTQYF. For the CDR3, the DNA is TGTGCCAGCAGCCTTGCGGGGGGGGGCCGTGCAGATACGCAGTATTTT. This rearrangement joins TRBV7-2 to TRBJ2-3; 9 bases align to TRBD2. Germline V gene lookup returns CDR1 SGHTA and CDR2 FQGNSA. With 5 bases clipped from V and 4 bases from J, the junction kept 10 bases outside the gene matches. The CDR3 extends over 16 amino acids.

The V and J genes are TRBV18 and TRBJ1-5, with D uncertain. CDR3 length: 13 amino acids. Germline V CDR1 and CDR2: KGHSH, LQKENI. Deletions cut 6 bases from V and 2 bases from J, with 8 bases between. The CDR3 DNA is TGTGCCAGCTCCCCCCCGGGCAATCAGCCCCAGCATTTT. Translated: CASSPPGNQPQHF. Supplemented by reference TRBV18 and TRBJ1-5, the full variable domain reads NAGVMQNPRHLVRRRGQEARLRCSPMKGHSHVYWYRQLPEEGLKFMVYLQKENIIDESGMPKERFSAEFPKEGPSILRIQQVVRGDSAAYFCASSPPGNQPQHFGDGTRLSIL.

The DNA of the CDR3 is TGTGCCAGTAGGCCCAGGAGAGACAGGGGGAAGTACACTGAAGCTTTCTTT. Translating it yields CASRPRRDRGKYTEAFF. The rearrangement joins TRBV19 to TRBJ1-1, with 9 bases matching TRBD1. CDR1 is LNHDA and CDR2 is SQIVND in the germline V gene (reference sequence). With 6 bases clipped from V and 3 bases from J, the junction kept 14 bases outside the gene matches. The length of the CDR3 is 17 residues.

The chain links TRBV25-1 to TRBJ1-1; 8 bases are a match to TRBD1. The CDR3 has 13 residues. Trimming took 4 bases from V and 4 from J; bases not matched to a gene: 2. The germline V gene encodes CDR1 MGHDK and CDR2 SYGVNS. The CDR3: CASSVTGGTEAFF. CDR3 nucleotides: TGTGCCAGCAGTGTAACAGGGGGCACTGAAGCTTTCTTT.

The chain carries TRBV2 and TRBJ2-7, with 7 bases identical to TRBD1. CDR3 size: 13 residues. V lost 7 bases and J lost 3; bases outside the gene matches: 6. Germline lookup yields CDR1 SNHLY and CDR2 FYNNEI. The CDR3 nucleotides are TGTGCCAGCATTCCGGGACAGTTCTACGAGCAGTACTTC. Translating gives CASIPGQFYEQYF.

This chain joins TRBV9 and TRBJ1-6, with D unclear. The CDR3 runs 12 residues. In germline, CDR1 is SGDLS, CDR2 YYNGEE. The V end was cut by 3 bases, the J end by 8 bases, with 6 bases between. Written as DNA, the CDR3 is TGTGCCAGCAGCGGAGGAGATTCACCCCTCCACTTT. Protein sequence: CASSGGDSPLHF.

The chain employs TRBV6-5 and TRBJ2-2; a possible D gene is TRBD2 (6 bases). The germline gives CDR1 MNHEY, CDR2 SVGAGI. The CDR3 totals 14 residues. Trimming left V 7 bases short and J 3 bases short, with 12 bases between. DNA of the CDR3: TGTGCCAGCAACCGCCGGAGGGACACCGGGGAGCTGTTTTTT. The encoded protein is CASNRRRDTGELFF.

This rearrangement joins TRBV10-2 to TRBJ1-4; the D gene is possibly TRBD1 (5 bases). The V end lost 4 bases, the J end lost 8 bases, and 14 bases lay between the germline ends. The CDR3 has 14 residues. Germline CDR1 is WSHSY and CDR2 is SAAADI. The CDR3 DNA sequence: TGCGCCAGCAGTGCCAGGGCTTCGTCGGAAAAACTGTTTTTT. Protein sequence: CASSARASSEKLFF.

The chain links TRBV5-1 to TRBJ1-1; D might be TRBD1 (6 bases). V gave up 3 bases and J gave up 5 bases, with 11 bases separating them. Germline values: CDR1 SGHRS, CDR2 YFSETQ. This CDR3 has 13 residues. In DNA form, the CDR3 reads TGCGCCAGCAGCTCTATAGGGGGTACTGAAGCTTTCTTT. This codes for CASSSIGGTEAFF.

The V call is TRBV6-5, the J call TRBJ1-2; D is possibly TRBD1 (5 bases). V was pared by 4 bases and J by 4 bases, with 13 bases between. Germline CDR1 MNHEY, CDR2 SVGAGI. CDR3 length equals 14 residues. The CDR3 region is CASSFPGLSYGYTF. The DNA of the CDR3 is TGTGCCAGCAGTTTTCCGGGACTAAGCTATGGCTACACCTTC.

The gene calls are TRBV19 and TRBJ2-3; tentative D call: TRBD2 (6 bases). The V end was cut by 6 bases, the J end by 1 base, with 14 bases between. The CDR3 loop spans 15 amino acids. Germline CDR1 is LNHDA and CDR2 is SQIVND (reference sequence). CDR3 bases: TGTGCCAGTAGCCTTGCGGGATTGGGCACAGATACGCAGTATTTT. Translation: CASSLAGLGTDTQYF. Using reference TRBV19 and TRBJ2-3 for the parts outside the CDR3, the full variable domain is DGGITQSPKYLFRKEGQNVTLSCEQNLNHDAMYWYRQDPGQGLRLIYYSQIVNDFQKGDIAEGYSVSREKKESFPLTVTSAQKNPTAFYLCASSLAGLGTDTQYFGPGTRLTVL.

This clone was detected a few times. The chain recombines TRBV14 with TRBJ2-7, with D possibly TRBD1 on 6 matching bases. V lost 5 bases and J 3 bases, leaving 11 bases between the germline ends. Germline values: CDR1 SGHDN, CDR2 FVKESK. CDR3 length: 13 residues. DNA for the CDR3: TGTGCCAGCAGCGTCCCGGGACACTACGAGCAGTACTTC. It yields the protein CASSVPGHYEQYF.

The chain couples TRBV3-1 (or the pseudogene TRBV3-2) to TRBJ2-1, with D maybe TRBD2 (5 bases). CDR1 and CDR2 (germline): LGHDT, YNNKEL (reference sequence). The CDR3 covers 15 residues. The ends were cut back, 4 bases at V and 0 bases at J, with 10 bases in the middle. Written as DNA, the CDR3 is TGTGCCAGCAGCCGCCCCGGGGACTCCTACAATGAGCAGTTCTTC. Its protein is CASSRPGDSYNEQFF.